This T cell receptor beta chain was found in a study of blood T cell repertoires in COVID-19. Assignments of participants to cohorts depended upon their own reported clinical history. V gave up 7 bases and J gave up 1 base; unmatched junction bases: 8. The CDR3 runs 15 residues. The germline gives CDR1 MDHEN, CDR2 SYDVKM. TCRdb's copy holds only in-frame clones and misses some; the assay was immunoSEQ multiplex PCR. The data show about 210,000 clones, over 75% seen once. The clonotype was recovered from a man younger than 45 with acute COVID-19. V is TRBV28 and J is TRBJ2-3, with TRBD2 identical over 7 bases. The sequenced sample consisted of PBMCs or T cells enriched from blood (not recorded which). The CDR3 coding sequence is TGTGCCAGCATCCCGTCTGGGGGGGGCACAGATACGCAGTATTTT. As protein: CASIPSGGGTDTQYF. Combining the CDR3 with reference TRBV28 and TRBJ2-3 gives the whole variable domain DVKVTQSSRYLVKRTGEKVFLECVQDMDHENMFWYRQDPGLGLRLIYFSYDVKMKEKGDIPEGYSVSREKKERFSLILESASTNQTSMYLCASIPSGGGTDTQYFGPGTRLTVL.